The clone carrying this T cell receptor beta chain occurred a few times. Each CDR3 protein gets one entry after TCRdb re-called the RT-PCR reads with MiXCR. In the table there are more than 550,000 distinct CDR3 sequences, 14% of which are singletons. The TCR sequence derives from a female donor in good health, serving as a healthy control. The sample was memory CD4+ T cells from blood.

CDR3 coding DNA: TGCAGTGCTTCCCAACTCAAGGGACAGGCCTACGAGCAGTACTTC. This gives the protein CSASQLKGQAYEQYF. The V call is TRBV20-1, the J call TRBJ2-7; 8 bases match TRBD1. Germline V lookup: CDR1 DFQATT, CDR2 SNEGSKA (reference sequence). Trimming cost V 5 bases and J 2 bases; bases outside gene matches: 11. This CDR3 contains 15 residues.